This TCR beta chain was captured by sequencing in a study of regulatory T cells in long-lasting Graves disease. The CDR3 sequence is 13 residues long. The V gene's germline CDR1 is LGHNA and CDR2 YNFKEQ. Construction of TCR beta libraries relied on iRepertoire HTBI primers and on Arm-PCR targeting CDR3 regions. TCRdb ran MiXCR on the multiplex PCR reads and lists one entry per CDR3 protein. There are some 230,000 distinct CDR3 sequences in the sample; approximately 20% occur only once, and 22% lies in the top ten. Time point here: newly diagnosed GD, antithyroid drugs for less than 3 months. There was RNA extracted from PBMCs, and the TCR library was made from it. This clonotype was detected only once. At one of its ends the junction is not consistent with the germline gene, which may arise from a read error.

V and J are TRBV4-2 and TRBJ1-2; D ambiguous. Here the sequenced sample was peripheral blood mononuclear cells (PBMCs), taken at new diagnosis, from a patient treated with antithyroid drugs. The receptor comes from a female donor with Graves disease. The CDR3, as DNA: TGTGCCAGCAGCCAAGCTGGGGAACCGGTCCGGGCATTC. Residues: CASSQAGEPVRAF.